The 20 T cell receptor beta chains presented below share a single source sample, sequenced in a study of spatial heterogeneity in lung cancer. TCRdb re-derived calls from the 5' RACE reads in MiXCR, one entry per CDR3 protein. The sample lists roughly 60,000 distinct CDR3 sequences; around 8.4% were seen once. Time point in this sample: sample taken at primary tumor resection. TCRs were sequenced from unsorted whole RNA of tumor, nontumor lung or PBMC. The source was PBMCs, collected at surgery. These receptors were taken from a female donor with early-stage non-small cell lung cancer.

This clonotype was detected many times. The J gene is TRBJ2-2, the V gene TRBV2; D is possibly TRBD1 or TRBD2 (5 bases each). Germline assignment: CDR1 SNHLY and CDR2 FYNNEI. This CDR3 comprises 14 residues. The ends were cut back, 3 bases at V and 7 bases at J, with 12 bases in the middle. DNA of the CDR3: TGTGCCAGCAGTGATGGTCCAGGGAGCGGGGAGCTGTTTTTT. It codes for CASSDGPGSGELFF.

The chain has TRBV20-1 and TRBJ2-7, with D hard to call. CDR3 length: 9 residues. V shed 7 bases and J shed 3 bases, with 4 bases lying between them. Germline V gene data show CDR1 as DFQATT and CDR2 as SNEGSKA (reference sequence). The CDR3 reads CSGRYEQYV. In DNA, the CDR3 is TGCAGTGGCCGCTACGAGCAGTACGTC.

This clonotype was observed a handful of times. The chain carries TRBV29-1 and TRBJ2-2; D assignment may be TRBD1 or TRBD2 (5 bases each). The V gene's germline CDR1 is SQVTM and CDR2 ANQGSEA. Trimming cost V 5 bases and J 7 bases, with 11 bases left between them. This CDR3 contains 12 residues. CDR3 loop: CSVRRDGGELFF. The CDR3 DNA reads as TGCAGCGTTCGCAGGGACGGCGGGGAGCTGTTTTTT.

In its sample, this clonotype was seen many times. The rearrangement uses TRBV28 and TRBJ1-2, with D possibly being TRBD1 (5 bases). CDR3 size: 15 residues. Trimming removed 5 bases at V and 4 bases at J, with 17 bases between. From germline, CDR1 is MDHEN and CDR2 SYDVKM. In nucleotides, the CDR3 is TGTGCCAGCAGTCCCCCTAAGGGGACCTCCTATGGCTACACCTTC. Its protein is CASSPPKGTSYGYTF.

This clonotype was seen more than once but under ten times. The chain couples TRBV4-2 to TRBJ1-1; 7 bases fit TRBD1. The germline V gene has CDR1 LGHNA and CDR2 YNFKEQ. The J segment lost 5 bases and the V segment lost 5 bases, leaving 11 bases of the junction unmatched. This CDR3 has 15 amino acids. This chain's CDR3 is CASSATGSAWTEAFF. The CDR3 nucleotides read TGTGCCAGCAGCGCGACAGGGAGCGCCTGGACTGAAGCTTTCTTT.

The chain's CDR3 is CASSEAVAGHYEQYV. In DNA, the CDR3 is TGTGCCAGCAGTGAAGCGGTGGCGGGTCACTACGAGCAGTACGTC. The V call is TRBV2, the J call TRBJ2-7; weak D call: TRBD2 (5 bases). CDR3 length: 15 amino acids. V was pared by 0 bases and J by 3 bases, with 12 bases between. Germline CDR1 reads SNHLY; CDR2 reads FYNNEI.

There are a few counts of this clonotype. The chain links TRBV20-1 to TRBJ2-2; 10 bases fit TRBD2. The CDR3 consists of 14 residues. Germline values: CDR1 DFQATT, CDR2 SNEGSKA (reference sequence). The junction had 4 bases not matched to a gene; V was cut back by 6 bases and J by 3 bases. CDR3 sequence (DNA): TGCAGTGCCGCTAGCGGGAGTTACACCGGGGAGCTGTTTTTT. Residues: CSAASGSYTGELFF.

This clonotype was counted many times. V is TRBV13 and J is TRBJ2-1; tentatively, D is TRBD1 (6 bases). The CDR3 runs to 16 residues. Germline-derived CDR1 and CDR2 are PRHDT and FYEKMQ (reference sequence). With 4 bases removed from V and 9 bases from J, the gap between germline ends came to 22 bases. Written as DNA, the CDR3 is TGTGCCAGCAGCTCAAGCAGGGGAAGCTCACTGTTTGAGCAGTTCTTC. The encoded protein is CASSSSRGSSLFEQFF.

This clonotype was counted many times. This rearrangement joins TRBV12-3 or TRBV12-4 to TRBJ1-1, with TRBD1 identical over 9 bases. J lost 6 bases, V lost 6 bases, and 8 bases had no gene match. The CDR3 length is 14 residues. The CDR3: CASRPRQGVSEAFF. CDR3 nucleotides: TGTGCCAGCAGGCCGAGACAGGGGGTCTCTGAAGCTTTCTTT.

The sample holds many counts of this clonotype. The chain couples TRBV24-1 to TRBJ2-7, with D hard to call. V shed 2 bases and J shed 4 bases, with 11 bases lying between them. This CDR3 contains 14 residues. Germline V gene lookup returns CDR1 KGHDR and CDR2 SFDVKD. The CDR3 bases are TGTGCCACCAGTGATTGTGACTCCTCTTACGAGCAGTACGTC. Translated: CATSDCDSSYEQYV.

The V and J genes are TRBV28 and TRBJ1-5; D possibly corresponds to TRBD1 (5 bases). V was cut by 1 base and J by 0 bases, with 7 bases left in between. Germline CDR1 is MDHEN and CDR2 is SYDVKM. The CDR3 runs to 15 residues. DNA for the CDR3: TGTGCCAGCAGTTTATCGGGGGATAGCAATCAGCCCCAGCATTTT. It translates to CASSLSGDSNQPQHF.

This clonotype was seen only a few times. The chain joins TRBV5-5 to TRBJ1-1; 7 bases agree with TRBD1. Germline V gene data show CDR1 as SGHKS and CDR2 as YYEKEE (reference sequence). This CDR3 region has 12 residues. Trimming cost V 0 bases and J 10 bases; bases outside gene matches: 3. CDR3 in DNA: TGTGCCAGCAGCTTGGTGGAGGGGGCAGCTTTCTTT. Amino acids: CASSLVEGAAFF.

Many counts were recorded for this clonotype. The CDR3 sequence is CASSSRQGKETQYF. The CDR3 bases are TGCGCCAGCAGCTCGCGACAGGGGAAAGAGACCCAGTACTTC. The chain links TRBV5-1 to TRBJ2-5; 8 bases are a match to TRBD1. The germline gives CDR1 SGHRS, CDR2 YFSETQ. The CDR3 totals 14 residues. J lost 3 bases, V lost 3 bases, and 4 bases had no gene match.

In this sample, this clonotype turned up a few times. J is TRBJ1-2 and V is TRBV2, with 9 bases identical to TRBD1. Germline assignment: CDR1 SNHLY and CDR2 FYNNEI. This CDR3 comprises 16 residues. With V trimmed by 6 bases and J by 4 bases, 12 bases remained unmatched. The CDR3 loop reads CASSARQGGTIYGYTF. DNA of the CDR3: TGTGCCAGCAGCGCAAGACAGGGGGGAACTATCTATGGCTACACCTTC.

The chain combines TRBV4-1 with TRBJ2-5; D may be TRBD2 (6 bases). Germline CDR1 MGHRA, CDR2 YSYEKL. V dropped 1 base and J dropped 0 bases, with 12 bases sitting between them. The CDR3 runs to 16 residues. CDR3 DNA: TGCGCCAGCAGCCAAGGGACTACTACGTACCAAGAGACCCAGTACTTC. This gives the protein CASSQGTTTYQETQYF.

This clonotype was counted many times. The rearrangement links TRBV9 to TRBJ2-5; D may be TRBD1 (5 bases). CDR1 is SGDLS and CDR2 is YYNGEE in the germline V gene. The CDR3 has 15 amino acids. V was shortened by 2 bases and J by 3 bases, with 14 bases between the two germline ends. CDR3 loop: CASSVTLTGKETQYF. The CDR3 coding sequence is TGTGCCAGCAGCGTGACCCTAACAGGAAAAGAGACCCAGTACTTC. The variable domain in full, with the rest retrieved from reference TRBV9 and TRBJ2-5, is DSGVTQTPKHLITATGQRVTLRCSPRSGDLSVYWYQQSLDQGLQFLIQYYNGEERAKGNILERFSAQQFPDLHSELNLSSLELGDSALYFCASSVTLTGKETQYFGPGTRLLVL.

This clonotype was counted only a few times. CDR3: CASRQSPTYNEQFF. CDR3 coding DNA: TGTGCCAGCAGACAATCCCCCACGTACAATGAGCAGTTCTTC. The chain has TRBV12-3 or TRBV12-4 and TRBJ2-1; no clear D gene. The CDR3 totals 14 residues. V was shortened by 6 bases and J by 4 bases, with 13 bases between the two germline ends.

The chain is built from TRBV4-2 and TRBJ1-4; D is perhaps TRBD1 (5 bases). Deletions cut 0 bases from V and 7 bases from J, with 12 bases between. Germline assignment: CDR1 LGHNA and CDR2 YNFKEQ. The CDR3 is 15 amino acids. The CDR3 protein is CASSQDGSGGEKLFF. DNA for the CDR3: TGTGCCAGCAGCCAAGATGGGTCGGGGGGTGAAAAACTGTTTTTT.

In this sample, this clonotype turned up many times. This chain links TRBV5-1 with TRBJ1-6; D gene uncertain. V was clipped by 5 bases and J by 10 bases, with 16 bases between them. This CDR3 region has 14 residues. Germline CDR1 and CDR2: SGHRS and YFSETQ. The CDR3 region has the DNA TGCGCCAGCAGTGGTGGGAATAATTTGTCACCCCTCCACTTT. As protein: CASSGGNNLSPLHF. Filled out from reference TRBV5-1 and TRBJ1-6, the complete variable domain reads KAGVTQTPRYLIKTRGQQVTLSCSPISGHRSVSWYQQTPGQGLQFLFEYFSETQRNKGNFPGRFSGRQFSNSRSEMNVSTLELGDSALYLCASSGGNNLSPLHFGNGTRLTVT.

This chain links TRBV3-1 with TRBJ2-3; D uncertain. The germline V gene has CDR1 LGHDT and CDR2 YNNKEL (reference sequence). V lost 5 bases, J lost 2 bases, and 8 bases lay in between. The CDR3 spans 13 residues. The CDR3: CASSSQLTDTQYF. The CDR3 nucleotides are TGTGCCAGCAGCTCACAGCTCACAGATACGCAGTATTTT.